The rows below give T cell receptor beta chains drawn from one sample of a study of cytotoxic CD8 clonotypes in ibrutinib-treated CLL. Profiling relied on immunoSEQ multiplex PCR, and the TCRdb table lists in-frame clones only, not all of them. Among tens of thousands of clones, 75% to 85% were seen once, and the ten largest hold roughly 4.8%. The source material was PBMCs, sampled after 12 months of ibrutinib treatment. The receptors originated from a human donor with chronic lymphocytic leukemia. Both conserved end residues are part of each CDR3. Each record gives: J gene, V gene, D gene, CDR3 protein. D genes are given only for firm matches.

>TRBJ1-4|TRBV15|TRBD1
CATSRGPGQGPRGEKLFF
>TRBJ1-5|TRBV5-6|-
CASSFWDQPQHF
>TRBJ1-1|TRBV7-9|-
CASSQEVMNTEAFF
>TRBJ2-4|TRBV5-6|-
CASSLVGTKNIQYF
>TRBJ2-2|TRBV28|TRBD2
CASSLVSGSFVGELFF
>TRBJ2-2|TRBV6-6|-
CASSYLAANTGELFF
>TRBJ2-5|TRBV7-2|TRBD2
CASSHTSGRAAETQYF
>TRBJ2-3|TRBV30|-
CAWSVGAAGTQYF
>TRBJ2-4|TRBV4-2|TRBD2
CASSQGGELAFPGDIQYF
>TRBJ1-2|TRBV28|TRBD1
CASSYRGSGGYTF
>TRBJ1-4|TRBV6-5|TRBD1
CASSYSGTGAEKLFF
>TRBJ1-2|TRBV5-6|TRBD1
CASRTGRYGYTF
>TRBJ1-5|TRBV7-8|-
CASSQTGYWSNQPQHF
>TRBJ2-1|TRBV19|TRBD2
CASSILAGGHYNEQFF
>TRBJ2-3|TRBV7-2|-
CASSQDAGTTDTQYF
>TRBJ2-5|TRBV19|TRBD2
CASSPSGTETQYF
>TRBJ1-2|TRBV27|TRBD1
CASRPQGAGGYTF